This T cell receptor beta chain was sequenced for a study of cytomegalovirus exposure and HLA in healthy donors. Study at large: Genetic ancestry analysis placed 75% to 85% of the roughly 400 donors that were genotyped in the Caucasian-associated cluster.

This clone was observed a handful of times. Its target is not known. The PCR made use of 60 Vbeta and 13 Jbeta primers. The method was immunoSEQ multiplex PCR; TCRdb's version includes in-frame clones alone and lacks a portion of them. The data hold 90,000 to 130,000 clones, with 70% observed a single time. CDR1 and CDR2 (germline): MNHNS, SASEGT. The CDR3 contains 14 residues. Germline trimming cut 8 bases from V and 6 bases from J; bases unmatched to any gene: 5. Study-wide points: Indistinguishability led to the exclusion of some V segments, TRBV6-2 and TRBV6-3 included. By a later analysis, the bulk of CMV-associated TCR beta chains appeared HLA-restricted. Trimming of TCR beta V- and J-genes showed a link, identified in a later analysis, to a missense DCLRE1C variant.

The material sequenced was PBMCs. The chain uses TRBV6-1 and TRBJ2-1; 12 nucleotides match TRBD2. The TCR originated in a man aged 30-40 years in good health and CMV-seropositive. The chain's CDR3 is CASVLAGGVNEQFF. The CDR3 coding sequence is TGTGCCAGCGTACTAGCGGGGGGCGTCAATGAGCAGTTCTTC.